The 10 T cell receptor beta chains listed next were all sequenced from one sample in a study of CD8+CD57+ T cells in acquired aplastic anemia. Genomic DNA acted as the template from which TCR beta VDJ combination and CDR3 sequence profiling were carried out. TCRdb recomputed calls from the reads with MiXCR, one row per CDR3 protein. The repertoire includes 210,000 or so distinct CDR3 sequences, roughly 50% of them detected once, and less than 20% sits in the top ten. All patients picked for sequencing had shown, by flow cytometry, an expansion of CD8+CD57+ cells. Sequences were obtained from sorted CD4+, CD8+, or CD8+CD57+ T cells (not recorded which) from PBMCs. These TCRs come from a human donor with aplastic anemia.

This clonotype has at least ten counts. CDR3 sequence reads: CASSTRTGGMPNTEAFF. The CDR3 DNA reads as TGTGCCAGCAGTACAAGGACAGGGGGTATGCCGAACACTGAAGCTTTCTTT. This chain joins TRBV12-3 or TRBV12-4 and TRBJ1-1; 10 bases are shared with TRBD1. J was trimmed by 1 base and V by 5 bases; bases with no gene match: 10. There are 17 residues in the CDR3.

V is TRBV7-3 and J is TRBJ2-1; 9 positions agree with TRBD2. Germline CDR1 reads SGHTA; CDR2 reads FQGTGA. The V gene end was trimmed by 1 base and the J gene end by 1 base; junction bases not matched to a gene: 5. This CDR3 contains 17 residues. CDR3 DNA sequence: TGTGCCAGCAGCTTAAGCGGGGGGGCCTATTCCTACAATGAGCAGTTCTTC. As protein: CASSLSGGAYSYNEQFF.

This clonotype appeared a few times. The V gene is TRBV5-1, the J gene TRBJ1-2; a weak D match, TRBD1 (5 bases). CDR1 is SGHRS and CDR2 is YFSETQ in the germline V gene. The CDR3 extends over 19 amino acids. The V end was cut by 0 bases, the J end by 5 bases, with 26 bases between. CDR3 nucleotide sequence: TGCGCCAGCAGCTTGGCTCCTAGCGGGGGGGAAGGGCAAGGGTATGGCTACACCTTC. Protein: CASSLAPSGGEGQGYGYTF.

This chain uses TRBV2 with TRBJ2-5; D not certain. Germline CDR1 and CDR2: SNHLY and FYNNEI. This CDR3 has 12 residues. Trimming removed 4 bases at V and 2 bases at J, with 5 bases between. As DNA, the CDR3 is TGTGCCAGCAGTGCTGGGCAAGAGACCCAGTACTTC. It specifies CASSAGQETQYF.

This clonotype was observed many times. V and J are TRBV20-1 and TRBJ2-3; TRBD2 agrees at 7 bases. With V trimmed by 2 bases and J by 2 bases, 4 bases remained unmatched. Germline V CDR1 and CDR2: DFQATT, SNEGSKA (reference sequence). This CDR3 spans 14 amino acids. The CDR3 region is CSARQSGDTDTQYF. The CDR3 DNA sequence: TGCAGTGCTAGACAGAGCGGGGACACAGATACGCAGTATTTT.

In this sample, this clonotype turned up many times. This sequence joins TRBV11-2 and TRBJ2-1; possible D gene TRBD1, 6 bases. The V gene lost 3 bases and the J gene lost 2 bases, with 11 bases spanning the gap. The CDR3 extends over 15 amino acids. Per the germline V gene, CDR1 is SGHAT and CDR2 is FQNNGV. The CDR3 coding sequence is TGTGCCAGCAGCTTGACGAGGGGGACCTACAATGAGCAGTTCTTC. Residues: CASSLTRGTYNEQFF.

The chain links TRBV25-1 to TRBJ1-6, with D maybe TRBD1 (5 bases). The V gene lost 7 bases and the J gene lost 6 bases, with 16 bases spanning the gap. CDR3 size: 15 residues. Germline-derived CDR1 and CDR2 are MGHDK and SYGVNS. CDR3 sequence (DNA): TGTGCCAGCAAGGGGAGCGAAGTTCCTAATTCACCCCTCCACTTT. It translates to CASKGSEVPNSPLHF.

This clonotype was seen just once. The DNA of the CDR3 is TGTGCCAGCAGTGAAGGTCAGATGAATTCACCCCTCCACTTT. It translates to CASSEGQMNSPLHF. This sequence joins TRBV2 and TRBJ1-6; no clear D. Trimming shortened V by 1 base and J by 7 bases, and 8 bases separated the two germline ends. This CDR3 spans 14 amino acids. Germline loops: CDR1 SNHLY, CDR2 FYNNEI. The full variable domain, with the rest looked up from reference TRBV2 and TRBJ1-6, is EPEVTQTPSHQVTQMGQEVILRCVPISNHLYFYWYRQILGQKVEFLVSFYNNEISEKSEIFDDQFSVERPDGSNFTLKIRSTKLEDSAMYFCASSEGQMNSPLHFGNGTRLTVT.

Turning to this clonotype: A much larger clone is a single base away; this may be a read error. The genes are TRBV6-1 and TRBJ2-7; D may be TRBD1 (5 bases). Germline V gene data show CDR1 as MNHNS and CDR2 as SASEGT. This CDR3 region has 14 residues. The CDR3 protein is CASSYQAGRYEQHF. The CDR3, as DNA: TGTGCCAGCAGTTACCAGGCAGGGCGATACGAGCAGCACTTC.

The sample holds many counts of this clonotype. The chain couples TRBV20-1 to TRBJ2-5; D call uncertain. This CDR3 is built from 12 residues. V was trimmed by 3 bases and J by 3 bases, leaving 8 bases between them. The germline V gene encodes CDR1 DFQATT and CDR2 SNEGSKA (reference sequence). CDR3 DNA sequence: TGCAGTGCTAGCCCGATAGAAGAGACCCAGTACTTC. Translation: CSASPIEETQYF.